These T cell receptor beta chains were read from a single sample in a study of T cell responses to AZD1222 COVID-19 vaccine. The data were produced by immunoSEQ multiplex PCR, yet TCRdb's version contains in-frame clones alone and is incomplete. The table shows about 150,000 clones, with around 87% occurring only once. The input for sequencing was peripheral blood, taken 28 days after the second AZD1222 dose. Receptors were obtained from an adult who received the AZD1222 COVID-19 vaccine. CDR3s include the opening cysteine and the closing phenylalanine or tryptophan. D genes are given only for firm matches.

TRBJ1-6 | . | TRBV15 | CATSRHPAGETPLHF
TRBJ2-7 | TRBD2 | TRBV19 | CASSIKTSGASYEQYF
TRBJ1-2 | TRBD1 | TRBV28 | CASSFAGTGGVGYTF
TRBJ1-5 | . | TRBV7-2 | CASSSTVEGRSDQPQHF
TRBJ1-5 | . | TRBV2 | CASSRGRGGQQPQHF
TRBJ1-1 | TRBD1 | TRBV27 | CASSSSGGTEAFF
TRBJ1-3 | . | TRBV29-1 | CSVTRDTGNTIYF
TRBJ2-2 | TRBD1 | TRBV4-3 | CASSQAHSDRARNTGELFF
TRBJ2-1 | . | TRBV6-5 | CASSPLGLEAGPFF
TRBJ1-1 | . | TRBV5-6 | CASSRNFRHGDTEAFF
TRBJ1-2 | . | TRBV27 | CASSFHGGYGYTF
TRBJ1-1 | . | TRBV29-1 | CSVWGHQTGNTEAFF
TRBJ2-2 | . | TRBV28 | CASSIQGGHTGELFF
TRBJ1-1 | . | TRBV28 | CASTISMNTEAFF
TRBJ2-3 | . | TRBV23-1 | CASSNSPRGSTDTQYF